The rows below give T cell receptor beta chains drawn from one sample of a study of OX40 agonist ivuxolimab in advanced cancers. TCRdb's table, derived via immunoSEQ multiplex PCR, lists solely in-frame clones and lacks some. The table includes some 80,000 clones, approximately 93% detected once. Sequencing used CD4+ or CD8+ T cells sorted from blood, obtained in a trial of the OX40 agonist ivuxolimab. The receptor source for this set is an adult with an advanced solid tumor such as melanoma, head and neck, liver or kidney cancer. CDR3s include the opening cysteine and the closing phenylalanine or tryptophan. A D gene is named only where the DNA matches it firmly. Clone size, where shown, is once, few, many, or a class for clones that have expanded.

>-|14|TRBD2|TRBJ2-7|TRBV5-4
TGTGCCAGCAGCTACGGGACTAGTAACGACGAGCAGTACTTC
CASSYGTSNDEQYF
>once|13|-|TRBJ1-1|TRBV9
TGTGCCAGCAGCGTAGGTGATGACACTGAAGCTTTCTTT
CASSVGDDTEAFF
>-|15|TRBD1|TRBJ1-2|TRBV4-1
TGCGCCAGCAGCCAAGGACAGGGGGTTAACTATGGCTACACCTTC
CASSQGQGVNYGYTF
>-|17|TRBD2|TRBJ2-1|TRBV19
TGTGCCAGTAAAGGGACCCTTTTGCGGGGGGGTTACAATGAGCAGTTCTTC
CASKGTLLRGGYNEQFF
>-|14|-|TRBJ2-7|TRBV5-4
TGTGCCAGCAGCTCCCCGGGGAATCCCTACGAGCAGTACTTC
CASSSPGNPYEQYF
>-|14|-|TRBJ2-7|TRBV4-1
TGCGCCAGCAGCCAAGCCTATGACGAAGACGAGCAGTACTTC
CASSQAYDEDEQYF
>once|17|TRBD1|TRBJ2-3|TRBV7-6
TGTGCCAGCTGGGGACAGGGGGCCTTCTCTAGCACAGATACGCAGTATTTT
CASWGQGAFSSTDTQYF
>-|17|-|TRBJ2-3|TRBV6-1
TGTGCCAGCAGTGGGGGCTGGGACACAAGTAGCACAGATACGCAGTATTTT
CASSGGWDTSSTDTQYF
>once|14|-|TRBJ1-2|TRBV4-1
TGCGCCAGCAGCCAAGTAAAGGGTAACTATGGCTACACCTTC
CASSQVKGNYGYTF
>once|21|TRBD2|TRBJ2-3|TRBV5-1
TGCGCCAGCAGCTTGGTGGGACTAGCGGGAGGCCCTCCTGATAGCACAGATACGCAGTATTTT
CASSLVGLAGGPPDSTDTQYF
>once|15|-|TRBJ2-2|TRBV14
TGTGCCAGCAGCCTACCGGGGCCGAACACCGGGGAGCTGTTTTTT
CASSLPGPNTGELFF
>-|16|TRBD1|TRBJ1-5|TRBV7-2
TGTGCCAGCAGCCCCCGGACAGGGATACTGGGTCAGCCCCAGCATTTT
CASSPRTGILGQPQHF
>-|13|-|TRBJ1-3|TRBV15
TGTGCCACCAGCGAAGGCAGTGGAAACACCATATATTTT
CATSEGSGNTIYF
>-|14|TRBD1|TRBJ1-6|TRBV4-1
TGCGCCAGCAGCCAGAGGACAGGAAATTCACCCCTCCACTTT
CASSQRTGNSPLHF
>-|19|-|TRBJ2-1|TRBV7-3
TGTGCCAGCAGCCAGACTCGATTTGCCGGCGGGAATCGGAACAATGAGCAGTTCTTC
CASSQTRFAGGNRNNEQFF
>-|12|TRBD2|TRBJ2-2|TRBV9
TGTGCCAGCAGCTCGGGAGGCGGGGAGCTGTTTTTT
CASSSGGGELFF
>-|15|-|TRBJ2-7|TRBV7-9
TGTGCCAGCAGCTCCGAACCGAGGATCCATTACGAGCAGTACTTC
CASSSEPRIHYEQYF
>-|15|-|TRBJ1-5|TRBV4-1
TGCGCCAGCAGCCAAGCAGGGGCTTCTAATCAGCCCCAGCATTTT
CASSQAGASNQPQHF
>-|16|TRBD2|TRBJ2-1|TRBV5-1
TGCGCCAGCAGCTTGGCAGCTAGCGGGAGAAACAATGAGCAGTTCTTC
CASSLAASGRNNEQFF
>-|20|TRBD2|TRBJ2-2|TRBV27
TGTGCCAGCAGTTACATTCCGTTGGGAGCGGGAGGGGCGAACACCGGGGAGCTGTTTTTT
CASSYIPLGAGGANTGELFF
>-|17|-|TRBJ2-1|TRBV28
TGTGCCAGCAGTACCCAGTGGACCGGGATCGTTCACAATGAGCAGTTCTTC
CASSTQWTGIVHNEQFF